This TCR beta chain was sequenced in a study of CD8+ T cells in alopecia areata. RNA extraction was followed by reverse transcription into cDNA, which acted as the sequencing template. Repertoires were generated with immunoSEQ multiplex PCR, while TCRdb's copy carries only in-frame clones and drops some. The sample has about 220,000 clones; around 57% are singletons. Treatment: oral pan-JAK inhibitor, 5-10 mg twice daily. The CDR3 sequence is 15 residues long. CDR1 SQVTM and CDR2 ANQGSEA come from the germline V gene. The V gene end was trimmed by 6 bases and the J gene end by 3 bases; junction bases not matched to a gene: 8.

This sequence originates from a human donor with alopecia areata. The rearrangement joins TRBV29-1 to TRBJ1-2; 12 bases are shared with TRBD1. The sequenced sample was CD4+ T cells sorted from blood, obtained at week 4, from a patient treated with tofacitinib. As DNA, the CDR3 is TGCAGCGTAACGGGACAGGGGGCTGGAGACTATGGCTACACCTTC. This codes for CSVTGQGAGDYGYTF.